Reported below is one TCR beta chain. The target antigen is unknown. Time point in this sample: week 35, safety follow-up. Mutant IDH1 20-mer peptide, at 300 ug, made up each vaccine dose, with topical imiquimod. Patients, over weeks 1, 3, 5, 7, 11, 15, 19 and 23, received a total of eight vaccinations. This specimen comes from a study of a mutant IDH1 vaccine in newly diagnosed glioma. Study background: Treatment recipients were approximately 62% male and around 40% female, and their mean age was approximately 43 years. Patients got radiotherapy, temozolomide, or both beforehand, and most got both.

Here immunoSEQ multiplex PCR was the method, and the copy in TCRdb shows in-frame clones only, minus some. The table lists around 69,000 clones, around 86% of them singletons. Germline CDR1 and CDR2: KGHSH and LQKENI. The CDR3 is 13 amino acids. V was clipped by 3 bases and J by 6 bases, with 12 bases between them. This TCR was recovered from a man aged 25 to 40 with glioma. This sample comprised PBMCs, obtained from a glioma patient whose treatment included an IDH1 peptide vaccine. The V and J genes are TRBV18 and TRBJ2-7; possibly TRBD1 for D (5 bases). The CDR3 bases are TGTGCCAGCTCACCCTTGACAGTACCCGAGCAGTACTTC. This translates into CASSPLTVPEQYF.